These 2 T cell receptor beta chains were sequenced from one sample in a study of blood T cell repertoires in COVID-19. The repertoire was sequenced with immunoSEQ multiplex PCR; TCRdb's copy has only in-frame clones and lacks some. The data contain 220,000 or so clones, 84% of them seen just once; the ten biggest clones take up 15% to 20%. Sample: peripheral blood. The receptors derive from a man aged 25-40 years with active or convalescent COVID-19.

This chain connects TRBV18 to TRBJ2-3; tentatively, D is TRBD2 (5 bases). V shed 6 bases and J shed 5 bases, with 9 bases lying between them. Germline lookup yields CDR1 KGHSH and CDR2 LQKENI. The CDR3 has 12 residues. In nucleotides, the CDR3 is TGTGCCAGCTCCTTAGGAGGAGATACGCAGTATTTT. This codes for CASSLGGDTQYF.

The V and J genes are TRBV4-3 and TRBJ2-1; D call uncertain. The CDR3 totals 14 residues. Looked up from germline, CDR1 is LGHNA and CDR2 is YSLEER. V lost 0 bases, J lost 5 bases, and 8 bases lay in between. The CDR3: CASSQESLDNEQFF. Written as DNA, the CDR3 is TGCGCCAGCAGCCAAGAGTCCCTAGACAATGAGCAGTTCTTC.